This T cell receptor (beta chain) was recovered during a study of cytomegalovirus exposure and HLA in healthy donors. Trimming removed 4 bases from V and 4 bases from J; junction bases left unmatched: 9. This CDR3 has 16 residues. Germline V lookup: CDR1 SEHNR, CDR2 FQNEAQ (reference sequence). Primers: 60 Vbeta forward and 13 Jbeta reverse. Repertoires were generated with immunoSEQ multiplex PCR, while TCRdb's copy carries only in-frame clones and drops some. Recorded here are some 62,000 clones; the top ten clones represent roughly 5%. The TCR sequence derives from a man aged 25-45 years in good health and CMV-seropositive. This rearrangement joins TRBV7-9 to TRBJ2-3; 9 bases line up with TRBD1. The sample was PBMCs. The CDR3 loop reads CASSSQGAKGPDTQYF. DNA for the CDR3: TGTGCCAGCAGCTCACAGGGGGCCAAGGGCCCAGATACGCAGTATTTT.